This entry lists 15 T cell receptor beta chains sequenced from one sample in a study of blood T cell repertoires in COVID-19. Profiled with immunoSEQ multiplex PCR; TCRdb holds only in-frame clones, not every one. This table holds around 30,000 clones, roughly 90% found once. The sequenced sample was peripheral blood. The source of these receptors is a woman aged 35 to 49 with active or convalescent COVID-19.

The chain joins TRBV3-1 (or the pseudogene TRBV3-2) to TRBJ2-3; 8 bases are shared with TRBD1. Trimming cost V 6 bases and J 3 bases; bases outside gene matches: 8. This CDR3 region has 15 residues. Germline V CDR1 and CDR2: LGHDT, YNNKEL (reference sequence). The CDR3 DNA reads TGTGCCAGCAGTCGACGGACAGGGCTGACAGATACGCAGTATTTT. Protein product: CASSRRTGLTDTQYF.

The gene calls are TRBV3-1 (or the pseudogene TRBV3-2) and TRBJ1-3, with D possibly TRBD1 on 6 matching bases. This CDR3 has 16 residues. Looked up from germline, CDR1 is LGHDT and CDR2 is YNNKEL (reference sequence). V was clipped by 3 bases and J by 0 bases, with 12 bases between them. The CDR3 region has the DNA TGTGCCAGCAGCCATAGGACAGTACTCTCTGGAAACACCATATATTTT. Amino acids: CASSHRTVLSGNTIYF.

This sequence joins TRBV19 and TRBJ2-3; TRBD2 matches 8 bases. Trimming removed 11 bases from V and 7 bases from J; junction bases left unmatched: 11. This CDR3 spans 13 amino acids. The germline gives CDR1 LNHDA, CDR2 SQIVND (reference sequence). CDR3 sequence (DNA): TGTGCCTCCGGTTCCGGGGGGGCGAATACGCAGTATTTT. It codes for CASGSGGANTQYF.

The rearrangement joins TRBV2 to TRBJ2-5, with a possible D match to TRBD2 (6 bases). This CDR3 contains 15 residues. The germline V gene encodes CDR1 SNHLY and CDR2 FYNNEI. The V and J ends lost 4 bases and 2 bases respectively, with 14 bases between them. In DNA form, the CDR3 reads TGTGCCAGCAGTGGAGGAGGGAGCCCACAAGAGACCCAGTACTTC. Translation: CASSGGGSPQETQYF.

The chain recombines TRBV4-2 with TRBJ2-3; D is unresolved. The V end was cut by 3 bases, the J end by 7 bases, with 5 bases between. There are 11 residues in the CDR3. CDR1 and CDR2 (germline): LGHNA, YNFKEQ. Here the CDR3 reads CASSHANTQYF. CDR3 coding DNA: TGTGCCAGCAGCCACGCGAATACGCAGTATTTT.

The chain has TRBV6-5 and TRBJ1-6; 9 bases are shared with TRBD1. V lost 5 bases, J lost 10 bases, and 9 bases stayed unmatched. This CDR3 is built from 15 residues. The germline V gene has CDR1 MNHEY and CDR2 SVGAGI. CDR3 amino acids: CASSPRDRVSSPLHF. The DNA of the CDR3 is TGTGCCAGCAGTCCCCGGGACAGGGTGAGCTCACCCCTCCACTTT.

The V and J genes are TRBV7-3 and TRBJ2-3, with 11 bases aligning to TRBD2. This CDR3 has 17 residues. Germline assignment: CDR1 SGHTA and CDR2 FQGTGA. V lost 0 bases to trimming and J lost 4 bases; unmatched junction nucleotides: 6. In DNA form, the CDR3 reads TGTGCCAGCAGCTTAACAATAGCGGGGGGGCCCTCAGATACGCAGTATTTT. It specifies CASSLTIAGGPSDTQYF.

This CDR3 reads CASSQVASGGDEQFF. CDR3 in DNA: TGTGCCAGCAGCCAAGTTGCTAGCGGCGGAGATGAGCAGTTCTTC. The rearrangement links TRBV4-2 to TRBJ2-1; 7 bases fit TRBD2. Germline V gene lookup returns CDR1 LGHNA and CDR2 YNFKEQ. The V segment lost 1 base and the J segment 8 bases; nucleotides outside the gene matches: 8. The CDR3 spans 15 residues.

The J gene is TRBJ2-3, the V gene TRBV19; possible D gene TRBD1, 6 bases. The CDR3 is 15 amino acids. In germline, CDR1 is LNHDA, CDR2 SQIVND (reference sequence). V was clipped by 7 bases and J by 1 base, with 15 bases between them. CDR3 sequence (DNA): TGTGCCAGTACCCGCATGGGGGCGGGCACAGATACGCAGTATTTT. Its protein is CASTRMGAGTDTQYF.

This chain links TRBV5-4 with TRBJ2-7; no clear D. The CDR3 consists of 13 residues. Trimming left V 2 bases short and J 0 bases short, with 6 bases between. Per germline, CDR1 SGHNT and CDR2 YYREEE (reference sequence). The CDR3 sequence is CASSFRPSYEQYF. The DNA for the CDR3 is TGTGCCAGCAGCTTCCGTCCCTCCTACGAGCAGTACTTC.

The V gene is TRBV11-2, the J gene TRBJ1-2, with D perhaps matching TRBD1 (5 bases). CDR1 is SGHAT and CDR2 is FQNNGV in the germline V gene. The CDR3 loop spans 15 amino acids. V lost 1 base and J lost 8, with 17 bases in between. CDR3 nucleotide sequence: TGTGCCAGCAGCTTAGGGCTCAGGGCGTCCATCGGCTACACCTTC. Residues: CASSLGLRASIGYTF.

The rearrangement joins TRBV6-5 to TRBJ2-7; the match to TRBD2 covers 8 bases. The V gene end was trimmed by 5 bases and the J gene end by 5 bases; junction bases not matched to a gene: 11. Looked up from germline, CDR1 is MNHEY and CDR2 is SVGAGI. The length of the CDR3 is 15 residues. The CDR3 loop reads CASSPTISGVNEQYF. CDR3 DNA sequence: TGTGCCAGCAGTCCCACGATTAGCGGGGTCAACGAGCAGTACTTC.

This clone occurred a few times. V and J are TRBV7-9 and TRBJ2-7; perhaps TRBD2 as D (6 bases). The CDR3 extends over 15 amino acids. Trimming shortened V by 6 bases and J by 3 bases, and 18 bases separated the two germline ends. Germline V gene lookup returns CDR1 SEHNR and CDR2 FQNEAQ (reference sequence). CDR3 sequence: CASSPQGSGFYEQYF. The CDR3 coding sequence is TGTGCCAGCAGTCCCCAAGGTAGCGGATTCTACGAGCAGTACTTC.

This chain links TRBV20-1 with TRBJ2-5; 7 bases fit TRBD1. CDR1 is DFQATT and CDR2 is SNEGSKA in the germline V gene (reference sequence). V lost 3 bases to trimming and J lost 5 bases; unmatched junction nucleotides: 6. The CDR3 runs to 13 residues. CDR3 in DNA: TGCAGTGCTAGTCCGACAGGGCGGGAGACCCAGTACTTC. The encoded protein is CSASPTGRETQYF.

CDR3 protein: CASSFWSGTGNTEAFF. In DNA, the CDR3 is TGTGCCAGCAGTTTTTGGTCCGGGACAGGGAACACTGAAGCTTTCTTT. The J gene is TRBJ1-1, the V gene TRBV6-2 or TRBV6-3, with 8 positions matching TRBD1. Germline CDR1 reads MNHEY; CDR2 reads SVGEGT. The CDR3 is 16 residues long. The J segment lost 1 base and the V segment lost 4 bases, leaving 8 bases of the junction unmatched.